This is a list of T cell receptor beta chains from one sample in a study of blood T cell repertoires in COVID-19. Using immunoSEQ multiplex PCR, the repertoire was profiled, and TCRdb retains in-frame clones only, with some absent. Counted here are some 530,000 clones, approximately 91% occurring once; the ten biggest clones make up 8% to 9.5%. Sequences were obtained from PBMCs or T cells enriched from blood (not recorded which). These receptors were taken from a woman aged 60-75 years who had recovered from COVID-19. CDR3s include the opening cysteine and the closing phenylalanine or tryptophan. The order of the fields is V gene, D gene, clone size, J gene, CDR3 protein, CDR3 DNA. D genes are given only for firm matches. Expanded clones are given a class, and other clones once, few, many or no size at all.

TRBV25-1	NA	NA	TRBJ2-3	CASSEPGTLVDTQYF	TGTGCCAGCAGTGAGCCCGGGACATTAGTGGATACGCAGTATTTT
TRBV24-1	NA	NA	TRBJ2-3	CATSDWGGSPEADTQYF	TGTGCCACCAGTGATTGGGGAGGTAGCCCGGAGGCAGATACGCAGTATTTT
TRBV5-6	TRBD1	NA	TRBJ1-4	CASSSSRDRVGVSEKLFF	TGTGCCAGCAGCTCGTCCCGGGACAGGGTTGGGGTTTCGGAAAAACTGTTTTTT
TRBV7-9	TRBD1	once	TRBJ1-6	CASSYGQVTALHF	TGTGCCAGCAGCTACGGACAGGTTACAGCCCTCCACTTT
TRBV24-1	TRBD2	NA	TRBJ2-5	CATSDSGLVRETQYF	TGTGCCACCAGTGACTCGGGACTAGTGAGAGAGACCCAGTACTTC
TRBV11-3	NA	NA	TRBJ1-5	CASSLHSNQPQHF	TGTGCCAGCAGCTTACATAGCAATCAGCCCCAGCATTTT
TRBV3-1/TRBV3-2	TRBD2	once	TRBJ2-1	CASRPGLAYRTDEQFF	TGTGCCAGCAGGCCGGGACTAGCGTACCGAACGGATGAGCAGTTCTTC
TRBV15	NA	NA	TRBJ1-5	CATTGQYNQPQHF	TGTGCCACCACCGGACAGTACAATCAGCCCCAGCATTTT
TRBV27	NA	NA	TRBJ1-6	CASSSRANSPLHF	TGTGCCAGCAGTTCCAGGGCGAATTCACCCCTCCACTTT
TRBV19	NA	NA	TRBJ1-1	CASITPLAEAFF	TGTGCCAGTATCACCCCACTCGCTGAAGCTTTCTTT
TRBV28	TRBD1	once	TRBJ1-1	CASSRQGVGTEAFF	TGTGCCAGCAGTCGACAGGGGGTTGGCACTGAAGCTTTCTTT
TRBV11-2	TRBD1	NA	TRBJ1-3	CASSQGQLSGNTIYF	TGTGCCAGCAGCCAGGGACAGCTCTCTGGAAACACCATATATTTT
TRBV10-3	NA	NA	TRBJ1-2	CAINERANYGYTF	TGTGCCATCAACGAGCGGGCTAACTATGGCTACACCTTC
TRBV7-8	NA	NA	TRBJ1-1	CASSLEPQGFEAFF	TGTGCCAGCAGCTTAGAACCTCAGGGGTTTGAAGCTTTCTTT
TRBV15	NA	NA	TRBJ2-2	CATKGEPGRAVNTGELFF	TGTGCCACCAAGGGGGAGCCGGGCAGGGCTGTTAACACCGGGGAGCTGTTTTTT
TRBV24-1	TRBD1	NA	TRBJ1-5	CATSDPGTAFNQPQHF	TGTGCCACCAGTGATCCCGGGACAGCCTTCAATCAGCCCCAGCATTTT
TRBV7-8	TRBD2	NA	TRBJ2-1	CASSLALGSLAGRGEQFF	TGTGCCAGCAGCTTAGCCCTAGGTAGTCTAGCGGGGCGGGGTGAGCAGTTCTTC
TRBV5-4	NA	NA	TRBJ1-2	CASIKGGASNYGYTF	TGTGCCAGCATAAAAGGCGGCGCGTCTAACTATGGCTACACCTTC
TRBV7-2	NA	NA	TRBJ1-2	CASSPLGGVYGYTF	TGTGCCAGCAGCCCGTTGGGGGGGGTCTATGGCTACACCTTC
TRBV9	TRBD2	NA	TRBJ2-7	CASSTLAGPSYEQYF	TGTGCCAGCAGCACTCTAGCGGGCCCCTCCTACGAGCAGTACTTC
TRBV5-1	NA	NA	TRBJ2-3	CASSFGANTQYF	TGCGCCAGCAGCTTTGGGGCAAATACGCAGTATTTT
TRBV21-1	NA	NA	TRBJ1-1	CASSSQTGVPGRTEAFF	TGTGCCAGCAGCAGCCAAACAGGGGTCCCGGGGAGAACTGAAGCTTTCTTT
TRBV6-5	TRBD1	NA	TRBJ1-6	CASSYSSGTGTIPLHF	TGTGCCAGCAGTTACTCGAGCGGGACAGGGACGATACCCCTCCACTTT
TRBV7-8	TRBD1	NA	TRBJ2-7	CASSLERQGTSYEQYF	TGTGCCAGCAGCTTAGAACGACAGGGAACTTCCTACGAGCAGTACTTC
TRBV27	NA	NA	TRBJ1-3	CASSLRSTGNTIYF	TGTGCCAGCAGTTTGCGGAGTACGGGAAACACCATATATTTT
TRBV7-9	TRBD1	NA	TRBJ1-1	CASSLRDRVTEAFF	TGTGCCAGCAGTCTCCGGGACAGAGTCACTGAAGCTTTCTTT
TRBV9	NA	NA	TRBJ2-2	CASSRRDGELFF	TGTGCCAGCAGCAGGAGGGACGGGGAGCTGTTTTTT
TRBV12-3/TRBV12-4	NA	NA	TRBJ1-3	CASSRQAGNTIYF	TGTGCCAGCAGCCGACAGGCTGGAAACACCATATATTTT
TRBV2	TRBD1	NA	TRBJ1-4	CASSPGTGYEKLFF	TGTGCCAGCAGTCCCGGGACAGGGTACGAAAAACTGTTTTTT
TRBV7-9	NA	NA	TRBJ1-1	CASSLNGHSNTEAFF	TGTGCCAGCAGCTTAAATGGACACTCAAACACTGAAGCTTTCTTT
TRBV4-1	TRBD1	NA	TRBJ1-6	CASSQSTGTGGTYNSPLHF	TGCGCCAGCAGCCAGAGTACCGGGACAGGGGGAACCTATAATTCACCCCTCCACTTT
TRBV27	NA	NA	TRBJ1-2	CASSLNRAYYGYTF	TGTGCCAGCAGTTTGAACAGGGCCTACTATGGCTACACCTTC
TRBV25-1	TRBD1	few	TRBJ1-2	CASSDSFPGQGSDGGYTF	TGTGCCAGCAGTGATTCGTTTCCGGGACAGGGGTCGGACGGTGGCTACACCTTC
TRBV7-9	NA	NA	TRBJ2-7	CASSLGQGSHEQYF	TGTGCCAGCAGCTTAGGGCAGGGATCGCACGAGCAGTACTTC
TRBV3-1/TRBV3-2	NA	NA	TRBJ1-5	CASSQGVPGAQPQHF	TGTGCCAGCAGCCAAGGCGTGCCAGGGGCACAGCCCCAGCATTTT
TRBV10-3	TRBD1	NA	TRBJ2-1	CAISASGQTYNEQFF	TGTGCCATCAGTGCGTCGGGACAGACCTACAATGAGCAGTTCTTC
TRBV6-5	NA	NA	TRBJ1-5	CASTLRGSQPQHF	TGTGCCAGCACCCTCAGGGGAAGTCAGCCCCAGCATTTT
TRBV10-1	TRBD1	NA	TRBJ2-1	CASSEGIGQGSYNEQFF	TGCGCCAGCAGCGAAGGAATTGGACAGGGCTCCTACAATGAGCAGTTCTTC